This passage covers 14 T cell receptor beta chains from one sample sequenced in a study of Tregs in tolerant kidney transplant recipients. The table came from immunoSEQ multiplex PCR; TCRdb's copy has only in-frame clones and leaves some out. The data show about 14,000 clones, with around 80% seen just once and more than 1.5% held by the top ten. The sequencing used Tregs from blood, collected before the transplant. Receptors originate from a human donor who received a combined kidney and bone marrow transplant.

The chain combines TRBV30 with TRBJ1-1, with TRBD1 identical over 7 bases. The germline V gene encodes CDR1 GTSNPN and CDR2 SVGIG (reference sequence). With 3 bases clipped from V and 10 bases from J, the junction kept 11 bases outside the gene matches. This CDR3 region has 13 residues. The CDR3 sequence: CAWSGPHRDRAFF. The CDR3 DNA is TGTGCCTGGAGCGGACCCCACCGGGACAGAGCTTTCTTT. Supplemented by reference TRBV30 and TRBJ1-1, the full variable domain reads SQTIHQWPATLVQPVGSPLSLECTVEGTSNPNLYWYRQAAGRGLQLLFYSVGIGQISSEVPQNLSASRPQDRQFILSSKKLLLSDSGFYLCAWSGPHRDRAFFGQGTRLTVV.

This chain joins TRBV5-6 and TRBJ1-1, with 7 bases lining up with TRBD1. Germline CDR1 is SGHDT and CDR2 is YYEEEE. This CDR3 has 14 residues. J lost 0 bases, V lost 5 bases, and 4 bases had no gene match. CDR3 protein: CASSWDRLNTEAFF. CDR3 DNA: TGTGCCAGCAGTTGGGACAGACTGAACACTGAAGCTTTCTTT.

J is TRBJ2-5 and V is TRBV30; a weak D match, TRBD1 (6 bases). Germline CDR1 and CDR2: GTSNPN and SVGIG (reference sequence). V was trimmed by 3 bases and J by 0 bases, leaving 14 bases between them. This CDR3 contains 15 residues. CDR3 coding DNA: TGTGCCTGGAGAGGCCGGGACAACCACCAAGAGACCCAGTACTTC. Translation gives CAWRGRDNHQETQYF. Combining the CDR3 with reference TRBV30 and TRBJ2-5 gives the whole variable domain SQTIHQWPATLVQPVGSPLSLECTVEGTSNPNLYWYRQAAGRGLQLLFYSVGIGQISSEVPQNLSASRPQDRQFILSSKKLLLSDSGFYLCAWRGRDNHQETQYFGPGTRLLVL.

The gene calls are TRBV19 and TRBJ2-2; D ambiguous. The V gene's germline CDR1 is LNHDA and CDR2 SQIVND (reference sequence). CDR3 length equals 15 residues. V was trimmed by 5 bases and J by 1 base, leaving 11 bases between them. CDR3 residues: CASSARVLNTGELFF. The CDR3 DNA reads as TGTGCCAGTAGTGCCCGGGTCCTGAACACCGGGGAGCTGTTTTTT. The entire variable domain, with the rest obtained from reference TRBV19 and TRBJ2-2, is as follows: DGGITQSPKYLFRKEGQNVTLSCEQNLNHDAMYWYRQDPGQGLRLIYYSQIVNDFQKGDIAEGYSVSREKKESFPLTVTSAQKNPTAFYLCASSARVLNTGELFFGEGSRLTVL.

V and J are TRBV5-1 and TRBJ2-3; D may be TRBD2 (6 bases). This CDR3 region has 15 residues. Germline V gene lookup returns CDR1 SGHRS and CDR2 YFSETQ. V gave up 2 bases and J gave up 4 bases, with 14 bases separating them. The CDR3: CASSFLERVPDTQYF. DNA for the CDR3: TGCGCCAGCAGCTTCCTCGAGCGGGTCCCAGATACGCAGTATTTT. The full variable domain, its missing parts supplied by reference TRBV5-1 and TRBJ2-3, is KAGVTQTPRYLIKTRGQQVTLSCSPISGHRSVSWYQQTPGQGLQFLFEYFSETQRNKGNFPGRFSGRQFSNSRSEMNVSTLELGDSALYLCASSFLERVPDTQYFGPGTRLTVL.

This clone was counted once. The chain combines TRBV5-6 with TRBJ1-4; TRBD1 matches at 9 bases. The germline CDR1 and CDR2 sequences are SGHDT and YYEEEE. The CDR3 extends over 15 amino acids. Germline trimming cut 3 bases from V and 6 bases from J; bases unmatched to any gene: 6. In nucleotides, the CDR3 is TGTGCCAGCAGCTCCCCCACAGGGGGCGATGAAAAACTGTTTTTT. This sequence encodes CASSSPTGGDEKLFF.

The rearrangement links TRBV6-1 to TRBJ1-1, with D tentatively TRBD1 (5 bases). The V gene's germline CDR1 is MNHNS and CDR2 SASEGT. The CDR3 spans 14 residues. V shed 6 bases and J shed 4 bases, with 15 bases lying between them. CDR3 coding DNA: TGTGCCAGCAGCTCCCAAGGAGGGGTCACTGAAGCTTTCTTT. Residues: CASSSQGGVTEAFF.

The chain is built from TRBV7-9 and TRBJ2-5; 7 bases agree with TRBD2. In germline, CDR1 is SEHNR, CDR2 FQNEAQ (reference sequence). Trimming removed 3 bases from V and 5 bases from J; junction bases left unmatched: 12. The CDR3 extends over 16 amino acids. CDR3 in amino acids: CASSFTTVLGGETQYF. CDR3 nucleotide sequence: TGTGCCAGCAGCTTTACAACAGTATTGGGGGGGGAGACCCAGTACTTC.

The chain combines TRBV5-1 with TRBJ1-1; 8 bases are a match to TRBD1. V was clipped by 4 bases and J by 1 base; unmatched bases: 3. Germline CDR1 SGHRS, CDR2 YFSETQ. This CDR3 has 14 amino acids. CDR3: CASSRGTGNTEAFF. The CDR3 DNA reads TGCGCCAGCAGCAGGGGGACAGGGAACACTGAAGCTTTCTTT.

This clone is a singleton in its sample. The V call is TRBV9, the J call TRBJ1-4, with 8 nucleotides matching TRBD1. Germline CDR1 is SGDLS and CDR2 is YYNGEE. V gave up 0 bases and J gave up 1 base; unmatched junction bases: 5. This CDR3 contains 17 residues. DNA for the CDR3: TGTGCCAGCAGCGTAGGCATCGGACAGGGAACTAATGAAAAACTGTTTTTT. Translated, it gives CASSVGIGQGTNEKLFF.

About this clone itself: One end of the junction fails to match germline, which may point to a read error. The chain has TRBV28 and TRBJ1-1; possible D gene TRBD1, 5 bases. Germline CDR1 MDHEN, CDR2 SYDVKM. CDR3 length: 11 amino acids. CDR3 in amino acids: CASSKHLGHLF. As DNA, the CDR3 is TGTGCCAGCAGTAAACACCTCGGACATCTCTTT.

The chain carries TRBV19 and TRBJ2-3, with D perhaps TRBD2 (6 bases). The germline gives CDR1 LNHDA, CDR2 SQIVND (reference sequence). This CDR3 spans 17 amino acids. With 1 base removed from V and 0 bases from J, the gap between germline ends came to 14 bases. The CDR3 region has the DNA TGTGCCAGTAGTATAGTTTCGGCGGGACGAAGCACAGATACGCAGTATTTT. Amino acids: CASSIVSAGRSTDTQYF. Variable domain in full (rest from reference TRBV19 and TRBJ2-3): DGGITQSPKYLFRKEGQNVTLSCEQNLNHDAMYWYRQDPGQGLRLIYYSQIVNDFQKGDIAEGYSVSREKKESFPLTVTSAQKNPTAFYLCASSIVSAGRSTDTQYFGPGTRLTVL.

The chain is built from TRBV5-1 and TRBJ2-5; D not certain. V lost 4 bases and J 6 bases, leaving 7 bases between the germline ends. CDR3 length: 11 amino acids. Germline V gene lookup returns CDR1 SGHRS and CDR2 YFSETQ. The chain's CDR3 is CASSGGKTQYF. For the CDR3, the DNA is TGCGCCAGCAGCGGCGGCAAGACCCAGTACTTC.

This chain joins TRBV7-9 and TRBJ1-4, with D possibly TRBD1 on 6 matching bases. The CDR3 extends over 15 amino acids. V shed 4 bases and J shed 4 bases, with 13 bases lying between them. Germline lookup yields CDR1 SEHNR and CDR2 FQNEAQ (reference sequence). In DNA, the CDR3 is TGTGCCAGCAGCTCTGTAGGACAGTTTAATGAAAAACTGTTTTTT. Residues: CASSSVGQFNEKLFF.